These 9 T cell receptor beta chains originate from one sample sequenced in a study of T cells in women clearing cervical HPV infection. The method was immunoSEQ multiplex PCR; TCRdb's version includes in-frame clones alone and lacks a portion of them. This sample contains approximately 21,000 clones. The specimen was blood buffy coat. The receptor set was obtained from a woman between 18 and 75 years old with a cervical HPV16 infection that either progressed to CIN3+ or cleared (not recorded which).

With respect to this clone: Sequencing ends 3 residues short of the CDR3 end; the germline J gene provides the rest. This chain joins TRBV20-1 and TRBJ1-6; tentatively, D is TRBD1 (5 bases). V lost 1 base, J lost 10 bases, and 11 bases lay in between. Germline assignment: CDR1 DFQATT and CDR2 SNEGSKA (reference sequence). This CDR3 region has 13 residues. The CDR3: CSARGGVRSPLHF. CDR3 bases read: TGCAGTGCTAGAGGAGGGGTACGGTCACCC.

A note on this clone: The observed sequence ends 3 residues before the CDR3 terminus, with the missing tail filled in from the germline J gene. J is TRBJ1-4 and V is TRBV20-1, with no clear D. This CDR3 is built from 16 residues. V lost 4 bases and J 1 base, leaving 16 bases between the germline ends. The germline CDR1 and CDR2 sequences are DFQATT and SNEGSKA (reference sequence). CDR3 sequence: CSATPPGPGTNEKLFF. The covered CDR3 bases are TGCAGTGCTACCCCACCTGGGCCAGGAACTAATGAAAAA.

Comment on this clone: At one of its ends the junction is not consistent with the germline gene, which may arise from a read error. The CDR3 extends 3 residues past the end of the read, so its final part is completed from the germline J gene. The sample holds other DNA sequences that translate to the same CDR3. This chain joins TRBV19 and TRBJ1-3; D is uncertain. The CDR3 loop spans 14 amino acids. CDR1 and CDR2 (germline): LNHDA, SQIVND (reference sequence). This chain's CDR3 is CASSRGEGGNTIYF. CDR3 bases read: TGTGCCAGTAGTCGGGGTGAGGGAGGAAACACG. The whole variable domain, filled in from reference TRBV19 and TRBJ1-3, reads DGGITQSPKYLFRKEGQNVTLSCEQNLNHDAMYWYRQDPGQGLRLIYYSQIVNDFQKGDIAEGYSVSREKKESFPLTVTSAQKNPTAFYLCASSRGEGGNTIYFGEGSWLTVV.

CDR3 region: CASTLTGLNTEAFF. CDR3 DNA, as far as it was read: TGCGCCAGCACTTTGACTGGCTTGAACACTGAA. The genes are TRBV5-1 and TRBJ1-1; D remains unclear. Coverage ceases 3 residues before the CDR3 finishes, and the germline J gene fills in the end. The CDR3 sequence is 14 residues long. The V end lost 6 bases, the J end lost 0 bases, and 12 bases lay between the germline ends. Per germline, CDR1 SGHRS and CDR2 YFSETQ. The variable domain in full, completed from reference TRBV5-1 and TRBJ1-1, reads KAGVTQTPRYLIKTRGQQVTLSCSPISGHRSVSWYQQTPGQGLQFLFEYFSETQRNKGNFPGRFSGRQFSNSRSEMNVSTLELGDSALYLCASTLTGLNTEAFFGQGTRLTVV.

CDR3 loop: CASSPREGVYNEQFF. The covered CDR3 bases are TGTGCCAGCAGTCCCCGCGAGGGGGTTTACAATGAG. The gene calls are TRBV6-2 or TRBV6-3 and TRBJ2-1, with TRBD1 as a possible D gene (6 bases). The CDR3 end lies 3 residues beyond the end of the read and is filled in from the germline J gene. V lost 5 bases, J lost 4 bases, and 15 bases lay in between. The germline V gene encodes CDR1 MNHEY and CDR2 SVGEGT. This CDR3 spans 15 amino acids.

With regard to this clone: Sequencing ends 3 residues short of the CDR3 end; the germline J gene provides the rest. This rearrangement joins TRBV9 to TRBJ2-3; D unresolved. The germline CDR1 and CDR2 sequences are SGDLS and YYNGEE. This CDR3 is built from 13 residues. Trimming removed 3 bases from V and 0 bases from J, with 5 bases in between. Partial CDR3 DNA: TGTGCCAGCAGCGCGACTAGCACAGATACG. It specifies CASSATSTDT. In full, the CDR3 reads CASSATSTDTQYF.

About this clone: The read gets to within 3 residues of the CDR3 end, and the germline J gene fills in the rest. The chain recombines TRBV19 with TRBJ2-6, with TRBD1 as a possible D gene (6 bases). Germline lookup yields CDR1 LNHDA and CDR2 SQIVND (reference sequence). This CDR3 is 16 amino acids long. Trimming shortened V by 5 bases and J by 2 bases, and 13 bases separated the two germline ends. CDR3 DNA, as far as it was read: TGTGCCAGTAGTCTCAGTGGGGGCACTGGGGCCAACGTC. It encodes CASSLSGGTGANV. The entire CDR3 sequence reads CASSLSGGTGANVLTF.

About this clone itself: The read terminates 3 residues before the CDR3 end, so the remaining end is supplied by the germline J gene. The V call is TRBV6-4, the J call TRBJ2-2; 13 nucleotides line up with TRBD2. V was pared by 9 bases and J by 4 bases, with 8 bases of the junction left unmatched. The CDR3 runs 16 residues. Germline CDR1 reads MRHNA; CDR2 reads SNTAGT. CDR3 DNA, as far as it was read: TGTGCCAGGGGGCTGGGACTAGCGGGGATCACCGGGGAG. Amino acid sequence: CARGLGLAGITGE. The CDR3 reads in full as CARGLGLAGITGELFF.

As to this clone: Read coverage stops 3 residues before the CDR3 terminus; the germline J gene supplies the remainder. The chain joins TRBV11-2 to TRBJ2-7; D is unresolved. V dropped 5 bases and J dropped 6 bases, with 8 bases sitting between them. The CDR3 extends over 11 amino acids. Germline CDR1 SGHAT, CDR2 FQNNGV. The CDR3 DNA, read in part, is TGTGCCAGCAGCCAACCAGGCGAG. Protein product: CASSQPGE. The entire CDR3 is CASSQPGEQYF. The variable domain in full, completed from reference TRBV11-2 and TRBJ2-7, reads EAGVAQSPRYKIIEKRQSVAFWCNPISGHATLYWYQQILGQGPKLLIQFQNNGVVDDSQLPKDRFSAERLKGVDSTLKIQPAKLEDSAVYLCASSQPGEQYFGPGTRLTVT.